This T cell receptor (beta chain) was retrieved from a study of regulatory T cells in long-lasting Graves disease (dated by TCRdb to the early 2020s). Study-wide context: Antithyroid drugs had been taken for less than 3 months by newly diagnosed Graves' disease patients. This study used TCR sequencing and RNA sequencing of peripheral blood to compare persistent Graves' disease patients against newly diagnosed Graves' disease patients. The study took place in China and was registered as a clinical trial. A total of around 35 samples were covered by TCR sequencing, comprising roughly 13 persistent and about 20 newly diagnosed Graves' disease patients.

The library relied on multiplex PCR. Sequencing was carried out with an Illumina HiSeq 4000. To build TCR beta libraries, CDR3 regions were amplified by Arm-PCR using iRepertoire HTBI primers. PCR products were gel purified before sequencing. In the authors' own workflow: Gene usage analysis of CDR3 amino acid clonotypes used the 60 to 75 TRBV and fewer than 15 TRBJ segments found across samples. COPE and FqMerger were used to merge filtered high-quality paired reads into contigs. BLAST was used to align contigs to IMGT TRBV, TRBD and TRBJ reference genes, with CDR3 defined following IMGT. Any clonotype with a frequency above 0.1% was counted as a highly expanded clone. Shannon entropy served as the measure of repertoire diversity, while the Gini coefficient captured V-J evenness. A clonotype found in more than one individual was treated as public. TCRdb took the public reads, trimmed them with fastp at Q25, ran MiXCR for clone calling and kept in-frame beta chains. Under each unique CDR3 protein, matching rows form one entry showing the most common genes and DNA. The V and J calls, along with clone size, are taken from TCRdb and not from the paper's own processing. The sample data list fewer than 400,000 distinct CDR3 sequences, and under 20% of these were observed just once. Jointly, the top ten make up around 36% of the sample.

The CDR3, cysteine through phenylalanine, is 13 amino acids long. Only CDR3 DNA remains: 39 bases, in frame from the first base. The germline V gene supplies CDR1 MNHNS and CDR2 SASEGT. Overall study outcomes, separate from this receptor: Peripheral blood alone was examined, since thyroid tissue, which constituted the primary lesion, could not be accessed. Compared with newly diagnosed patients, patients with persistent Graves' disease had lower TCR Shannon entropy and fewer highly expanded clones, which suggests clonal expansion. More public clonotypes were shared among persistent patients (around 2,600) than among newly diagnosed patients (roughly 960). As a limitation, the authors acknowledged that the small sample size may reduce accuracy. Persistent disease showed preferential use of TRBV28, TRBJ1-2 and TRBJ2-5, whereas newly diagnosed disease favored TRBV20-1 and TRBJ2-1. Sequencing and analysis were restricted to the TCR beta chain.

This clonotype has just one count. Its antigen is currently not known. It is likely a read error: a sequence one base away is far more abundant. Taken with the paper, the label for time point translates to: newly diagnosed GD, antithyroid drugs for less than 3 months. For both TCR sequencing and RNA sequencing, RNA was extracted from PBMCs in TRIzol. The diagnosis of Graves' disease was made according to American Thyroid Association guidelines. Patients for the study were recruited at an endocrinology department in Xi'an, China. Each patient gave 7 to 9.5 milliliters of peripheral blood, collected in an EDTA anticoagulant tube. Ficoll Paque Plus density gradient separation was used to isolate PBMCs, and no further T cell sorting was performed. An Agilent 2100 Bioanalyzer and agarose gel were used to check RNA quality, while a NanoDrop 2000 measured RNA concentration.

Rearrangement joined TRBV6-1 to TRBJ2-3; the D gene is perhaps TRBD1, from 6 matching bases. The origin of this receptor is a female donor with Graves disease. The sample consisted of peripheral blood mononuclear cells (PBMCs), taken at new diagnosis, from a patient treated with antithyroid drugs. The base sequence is TGTGCCGGCAGCCTAACAGGGTCCGATACGCAGTATTTT. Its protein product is CAGSLTGSDTQYF.